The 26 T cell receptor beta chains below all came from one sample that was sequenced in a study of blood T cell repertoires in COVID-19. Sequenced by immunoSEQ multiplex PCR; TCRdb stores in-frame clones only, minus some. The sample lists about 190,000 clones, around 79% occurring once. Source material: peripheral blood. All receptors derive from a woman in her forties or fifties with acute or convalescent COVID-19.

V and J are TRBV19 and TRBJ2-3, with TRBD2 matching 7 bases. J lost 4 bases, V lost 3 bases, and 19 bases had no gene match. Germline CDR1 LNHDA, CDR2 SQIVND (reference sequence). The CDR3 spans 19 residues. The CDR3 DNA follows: TGTGCCAGTAGTATCCGTTCAGCGGGATCCTCCCCGCCGGCAGATACGCAGTATTTT. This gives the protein CASSIRSAGSSPPADTQYF.

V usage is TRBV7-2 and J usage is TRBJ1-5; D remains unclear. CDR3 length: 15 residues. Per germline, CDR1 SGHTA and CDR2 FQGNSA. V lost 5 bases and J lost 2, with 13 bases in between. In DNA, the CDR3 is TGTGCCAGCAGCCTAGGGTGGGCGCGCAATCAGCCCCAGCATTTT. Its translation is CASSLGWARNQPQHF.

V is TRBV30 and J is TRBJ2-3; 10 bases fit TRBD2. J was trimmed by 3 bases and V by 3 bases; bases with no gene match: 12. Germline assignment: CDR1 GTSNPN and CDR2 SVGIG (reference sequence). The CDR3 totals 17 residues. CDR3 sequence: CAWSSPGLAGATDTQYF. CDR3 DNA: TGTGCCTGGAGCTCCCCTGGGCTAGCGGGGGCGACAGATACGCAGTATTTT.

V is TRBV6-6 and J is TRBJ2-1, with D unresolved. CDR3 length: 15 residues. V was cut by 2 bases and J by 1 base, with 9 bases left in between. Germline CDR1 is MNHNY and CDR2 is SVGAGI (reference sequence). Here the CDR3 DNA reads TGTGCCAGCAGTTACGATAGCTTATCCTACAATGAGCAGTTCTTC. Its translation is CASSYDSLSYNEQFF.

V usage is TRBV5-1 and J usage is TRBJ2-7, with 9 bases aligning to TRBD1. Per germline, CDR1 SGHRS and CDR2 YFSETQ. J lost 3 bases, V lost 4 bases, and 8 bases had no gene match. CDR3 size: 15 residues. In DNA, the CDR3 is TGCGCCAGCAGCCCGGAGGGGACAGGGTACTACGAGCAGTACTTC. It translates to CASSPEGTGYYEQYF. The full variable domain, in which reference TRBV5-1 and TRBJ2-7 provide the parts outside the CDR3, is KAGVTQTPRYLIKTRGQQVTLSCSPISGHRSVSWYQQTPGQGLQFLFEYFSETQRNKGNFPGRFSGRQFSNSRSEMNVSTLELGDSALYLCASSPEGTGYYEQYFGPGTRLTVT.

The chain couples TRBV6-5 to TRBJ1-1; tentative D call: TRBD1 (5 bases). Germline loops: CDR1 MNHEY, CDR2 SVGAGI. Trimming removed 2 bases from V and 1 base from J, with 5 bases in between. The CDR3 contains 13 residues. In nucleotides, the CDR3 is TGTGCCAGCAGTTACAGGGGGAACACTGAAGCTTTCTTT. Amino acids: CASSYRGNTEAFF.

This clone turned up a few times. CDR3 in amino acids: CAISSGLAGLSHNEQFF. CDR3 nucleotides: TGTGCCATCAGTTCGGGACTAGCGGGTCTTTCTCACAATGAGCAGTTCTTC. The chain couples TRBV10-3 to TRBJ2-1, with 12 positions matching TRBD2. There are 17 residues in the CDR3. V dropped 5 bases and J dropped 5; count of bases not matched to a gene: 10. From germline, CDR1 is ENHRY and CDR2 SYGVKD.

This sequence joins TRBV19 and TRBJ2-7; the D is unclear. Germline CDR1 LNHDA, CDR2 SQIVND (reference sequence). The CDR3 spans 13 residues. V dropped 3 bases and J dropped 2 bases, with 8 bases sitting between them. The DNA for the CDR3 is TGTGCCAGTAGTATTGACATCCCCTACGAGCAGTACTTC. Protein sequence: CASSIDIPYEQYF.

The CDR3 loop reads CASSPGTSPAEQFF. CDR3 DNA: TGTGCCAGCAGCCCCGGGACTAGCCCCGCTGAGCAGTTCTTC. The J gene is TRBJ2-1, the V gene TRBV11-2, with TRBD2 identical over 9 bases. Germline-derived CDR1 and CDR2 are SGHAT and FQNNGV. V gave up 5 bases and J gave up 9 bases; unmatched junction bases: 8. The CDR3 spans 14 residues.

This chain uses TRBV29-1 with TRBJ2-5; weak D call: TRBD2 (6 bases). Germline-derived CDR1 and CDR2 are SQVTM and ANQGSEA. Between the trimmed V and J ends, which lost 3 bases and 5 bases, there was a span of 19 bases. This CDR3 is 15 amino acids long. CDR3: CSVDRFGSSVETQYF. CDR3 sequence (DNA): TGCAGCGTTGATAGATTCGGGAGTTCGGTGGAGACCCAGTACTTC.

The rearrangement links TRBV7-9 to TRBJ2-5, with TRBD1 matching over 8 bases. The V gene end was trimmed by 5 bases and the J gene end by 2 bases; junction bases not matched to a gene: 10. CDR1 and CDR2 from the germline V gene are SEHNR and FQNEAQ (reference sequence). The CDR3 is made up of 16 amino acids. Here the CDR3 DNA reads TGTGCCAGCAGCCAACGGGGACAGGTAGAACAAGAGACCCAGTACTTC. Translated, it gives CASSQRGQVEQETQYF.

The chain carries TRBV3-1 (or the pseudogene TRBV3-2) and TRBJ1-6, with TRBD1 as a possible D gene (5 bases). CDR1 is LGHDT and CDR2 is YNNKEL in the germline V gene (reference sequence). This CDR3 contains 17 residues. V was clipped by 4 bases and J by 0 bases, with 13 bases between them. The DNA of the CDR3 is TGTGCCAGCAGCCCCGCGGGGGGTAGCTCCTATAATTCACCCCTCCACTTT. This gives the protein CASSPAGGSSYNSPLHF.

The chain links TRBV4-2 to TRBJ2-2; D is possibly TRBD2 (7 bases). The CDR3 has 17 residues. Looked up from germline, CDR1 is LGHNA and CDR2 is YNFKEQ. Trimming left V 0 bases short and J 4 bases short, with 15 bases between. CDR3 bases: TGTGCCAGCAGCCAAGATCCTGGGGGGGGGCCCACCGGGGAGCTGTTTTTT. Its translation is CASSQDPGGGPTGELFF.

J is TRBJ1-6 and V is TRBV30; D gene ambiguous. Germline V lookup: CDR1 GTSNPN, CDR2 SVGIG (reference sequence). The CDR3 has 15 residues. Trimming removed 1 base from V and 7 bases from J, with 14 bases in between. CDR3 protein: CAWSGRGSFNSPLHF. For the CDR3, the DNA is TGTGCCTGGAGTGGGCGGGGATCCTTCAATTCACCCCTCCACTTT.

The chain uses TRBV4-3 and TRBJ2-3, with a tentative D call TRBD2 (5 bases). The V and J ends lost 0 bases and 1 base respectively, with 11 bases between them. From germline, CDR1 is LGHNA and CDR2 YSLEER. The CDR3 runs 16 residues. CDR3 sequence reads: CASSQESGSGTDTQYF. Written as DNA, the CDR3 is TGCGCCAGCAGCCAAGAATCGGGGTCCGGCACAGATACGCAGTATTTT.

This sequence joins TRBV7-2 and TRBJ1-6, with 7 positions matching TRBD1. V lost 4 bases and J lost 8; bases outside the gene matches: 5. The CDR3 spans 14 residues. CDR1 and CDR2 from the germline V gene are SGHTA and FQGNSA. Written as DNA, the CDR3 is TGTGCCAGCAGCTCGGGACAGCTATATTCACCCCTCCACTTT. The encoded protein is CASSSGQLYSPLHF.

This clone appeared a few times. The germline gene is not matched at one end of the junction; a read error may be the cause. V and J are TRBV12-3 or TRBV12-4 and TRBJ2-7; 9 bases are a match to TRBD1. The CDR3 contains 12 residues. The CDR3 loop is CASSLAPGTGSF. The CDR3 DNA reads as TGTGCCAGCAGTTTGGCCCCCGGGACAGGGTCGTTC.

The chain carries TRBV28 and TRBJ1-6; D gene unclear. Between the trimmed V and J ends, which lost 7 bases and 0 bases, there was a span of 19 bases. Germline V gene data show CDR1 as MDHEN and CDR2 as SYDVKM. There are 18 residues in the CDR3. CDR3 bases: TGTGCCAGCACTCCGAGGCTTACTGCGAGCTCCTATAATTCACCCCTCCACTTT. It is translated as CASTPRLTASSYNSPLHF. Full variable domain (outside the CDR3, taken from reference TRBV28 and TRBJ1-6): DVKVTQSSRYLVKRTGEKVFLECVQDMDHENMFWYRQDPGLGLRLIYFSYDVKMKEKGDIPEGYSVSREKKERFSLILESASTNQTSMYLCASTPRLTASSYNSPLHFGNGTRLTVT.

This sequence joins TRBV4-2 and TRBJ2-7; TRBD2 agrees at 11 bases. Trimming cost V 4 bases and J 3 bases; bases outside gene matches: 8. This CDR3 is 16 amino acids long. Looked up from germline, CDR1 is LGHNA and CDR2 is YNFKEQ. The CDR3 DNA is TGTGCCAGCAGCCCCCCCTACGGGACTAGCGGCTACGAGCAGTACTTC. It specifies CASSPPYGTSGYEQYF.

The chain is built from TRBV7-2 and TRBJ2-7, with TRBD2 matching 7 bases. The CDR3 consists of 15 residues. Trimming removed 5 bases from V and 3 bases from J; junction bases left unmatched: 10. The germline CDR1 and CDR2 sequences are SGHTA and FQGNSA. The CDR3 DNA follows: TGTGCCAGCAGCCCGCCTTCGGGAGGTGTCTACGAGCAGTACTTC. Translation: CASSPPSGGVYEQYF.

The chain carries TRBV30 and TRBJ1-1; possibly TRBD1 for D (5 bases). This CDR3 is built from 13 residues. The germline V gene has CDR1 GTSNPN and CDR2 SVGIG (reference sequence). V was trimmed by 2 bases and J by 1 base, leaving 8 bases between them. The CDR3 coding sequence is TGTGCCTGGAGTATCGGGGGGAACACTGAAGCTTTCTTT. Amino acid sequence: CAWSIGGNTEAFF.

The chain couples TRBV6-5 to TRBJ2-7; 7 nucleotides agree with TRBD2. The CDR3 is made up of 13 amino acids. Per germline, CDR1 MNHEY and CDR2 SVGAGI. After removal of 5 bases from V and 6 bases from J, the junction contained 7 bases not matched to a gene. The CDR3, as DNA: TGTGCCAGCAGTCTTACTAGCGTAGGCGAGCAGTACTTC. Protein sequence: CASSLTSVGEQYF.

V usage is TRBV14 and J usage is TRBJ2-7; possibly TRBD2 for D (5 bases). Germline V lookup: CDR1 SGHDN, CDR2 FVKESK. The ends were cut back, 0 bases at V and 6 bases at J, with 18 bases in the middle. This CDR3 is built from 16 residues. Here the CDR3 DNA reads TGTGCCAGCAGCCAAGATGATGAGGGCCACCCCATCGAGCAGTACTTC. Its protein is CASSQDDEGHPIEQYF.

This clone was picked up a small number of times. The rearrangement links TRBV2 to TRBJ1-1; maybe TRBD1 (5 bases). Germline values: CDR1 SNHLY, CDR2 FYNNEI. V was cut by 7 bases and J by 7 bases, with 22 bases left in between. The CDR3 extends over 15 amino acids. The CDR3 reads CASTPGVIPGVEAFF. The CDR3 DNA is TGTGCCAGCACCCCGGGTGTGATTCCGGGGGTTGAAGCTTTCTTT.

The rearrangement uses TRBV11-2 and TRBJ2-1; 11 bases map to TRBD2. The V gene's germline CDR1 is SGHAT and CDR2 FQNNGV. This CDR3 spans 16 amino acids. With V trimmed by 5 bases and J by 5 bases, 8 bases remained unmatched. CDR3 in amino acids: CASSPSLLAGDNEQFF. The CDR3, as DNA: TGTGCCAGCAGCCCTTCCCTACTAGCGGGGGACAATGAGCAGTTCTTC.

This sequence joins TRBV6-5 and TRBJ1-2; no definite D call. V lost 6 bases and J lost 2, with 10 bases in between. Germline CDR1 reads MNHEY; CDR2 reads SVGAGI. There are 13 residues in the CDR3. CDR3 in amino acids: CASRTVGNYGYTF. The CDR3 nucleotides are TGTGCCAGCAGAACAGTAGGAAACTATGGCTACACCTTC.